This is a list of T cell receptor beta chains from one sample in a study of blood T cell repertoires in COVID-19. The data were produced by immunoSEQ multiplex PCR, yet TCRdb's version contains in-frame clones alone and is incomplete. The sample contains under 45,000 clones, more than 70% of which appear only once. Material: peripheral blood. The receptors stem from a man aged 55 to 70 with acute or convalescent COVID-19. Both conserved end residues are part of each CDR3. A D gene is named only where the DNA matches it firmly. Where a row states a size, it is once, few, many or the class of an expanded clone; other rows omit it.

>TRBJ2-7|TRBD1|-|TRBV11-3
CASSLGQGTQYF
TGTGCCAGCAGCTTGGGACAGGGCACGCAGTACTTC
>TRBJ1-4|-|-|TRBV9
CASSPEWGDEKLFF
TGTGCCAGCAGCCCTGAGTGGGGAGATGAAAAACTGTTTTTT
>TRBJ1-2|TRBD1|-|TRBV12-3/TRBV12-4
CASRPGTGTGYTF
TGTGCCAGCAGGCCCGGGACAGGGACCGGCTACACCTTC
>TRBJ2-1|TRBD1|-|TRBV7-2
CASSFRDRGPNEQFF
TGTGCCAGCAGTTTCCGGGACAGGGGGCCCAATGAGCAGTTCTTC
>TRBJ2-2|-|few|TRBV3-1/TRBV3-2
CASSAGPNPGELFF
TGTGCCAGCAGCGCGGGACCTAACCCCGGGGAGCTGTTTTTT
>TRBJ2-3|-|-|TRBV28
CASISSTDTQYF
TGTGCCAGCATATCTAGCACAGATACGCAGTATTTT
>TRBJ2-3|-|-|TRBV5-6
CASSLLQGGTDTQYF
TGTGCCAGCAGCTTGCTACAGGGAGGCACAGATACGCAGTATTTT
>TRBJ2-2|-|-|TRBV25-1
CASSDKMVWGRTGELFF
TGTGCCAGCAGTGATAAGATGGTCTGGGGGCGTACCGGGGAGCTGTTTTTT
>TRBJ2-7|-|-|TRBV18
CASSPTNYEQYF
TGTGCCAGCTCACCTACTAACTACGAGCAGTACTTC
>TRBJ2-2|-|few|TRBV5-1
CASSFSGNTGELFF
TGCGCCAGCAGCTTTTCAGGGAACACCGGGGAGCTGTTTTTT
>TRBJ2-3|TRBD1|-|TRBV6-6
CASSYRGLGDTQYF
TGTGCCAGCAGTTACAGGGGGCTTGGAGATACGCAGTATTTT
>TRBJ1-1|TRBD1|-|TRBV7-9
CASSFGDRLLNTEAFF
TGTGCCAGCAGCTTTGGGGACAGGCTATTGAACACTGAAGCTTTCTTT
>TRBJ1-1|TRBD1|-|TRBV4-2
CASSQGQATEAFF
TGTGCCAGCAGCCAGGGACAGGCCACTGAAGCTTTCTTT
>TRBJ2-2|TRBD1|-|TRBV7-9
CASSLRQGGELFF
TGTGCCAGCAGCCTTAGACAGGGCGGGGAGCTGTTTTTT
>TRBJ2-7|TRBD1|once|TRBV19
CASSIGQGRGYEQYF
TGTGCCAGTAGTATTGGACAGGGGCGAGGTTACGAGCAGTACTTC
>TRBJ2-5|-|-|TRBV30
CAWMSGPAGTQYF
TGTGCCTGGATGAGTGGGCCCGCAGGGACCCAGTACTTC
>TRBJ2-7|-|-|TRBV25-1
CASSDLGQTSYEQYF
TGTGCCAGCAGTGATCTTGGACAAACCTCCTACGAGCAGTACTTC
>TRBJ2-2|-|-|TRBV5-5
CASNRRRQIANTGELFF
TGTGCCAGCAACAGAAGGCGACAGATCGCGAACACCGGGGAGCTGTTTTTT
>TRBJ2-7|-|-|TRBV30
CAWTYDSPYEQYF
TGTGCCTGGACGTACGACAGCCCCTACGAGCAGTACTTC
>TRBJ1-1|-|-|TRBV29-1
CSVDRYGTEAFF
TGCAGCGTTGACAGGTACGGAACTGAAGCTTTCTTT
>TRBJ2-7|TRBD2|-|TRBV7-8
CASSLGTSVDEQYF
TGTGCCAGCAGCTTAGGGACTAGCGTCGACGAGCAGTACTTC
>TRBJ2-7|TRBD1|-|TRBV6-5
CASSHSTGYEQYF
TGTGCCAGCAGCCACTCGACAGGGTACGAGCAGTACTTC
>TRBJ2-7|TRBD2|-|TRBV27
CASSPRELVPHEQYF
TGTGCCAGCAGTCCGCGGGAGTTGGTCCCCCACGAGCAGTACTTC
>TRBJ2-5|TRBD1|-|TRBV5-1
CASSLLTGQETQYF
TGCGCCAGCAGCTTGTTGACAGGGCAAGAGACCCAGTACTTC
>TRBJ2-2|TRBD1|many|TRBV24-1
CATKGQGHTGELFF
TGTGCCACCAAGGGACAGGGGCACACCGGGGAGCTGTTTTTT
>TRBJ1-3|-|-|TRBV7-9
CAGRDTLSGNTIYF
TGTGCCGGAAGGGACACTCTCTCTGGAAACACCATATATTTT
>TRBJ1-2|-|-|TRBV7-9
CATGGADYGYTF
TGTGCCACCGGTGGGGCGGATTATGGCTACACCTTC
>TRBJ1-2|-|-|TRBV3-1/TRBV3-2
CASSTDRMGYGYTF
TGTGCCAGCAGCACCGACAGGATGGGCTATGGCTACACCTTC
>TRBJ2-1|-|-|TRBV25-1
CASSEWSWGVNEQFF
TGTGCCAGCAGTGAATGGTCTTGGGGGGTGAATGAGCAGTTCTTC
>TRBJ1-2|TRBD1|-|TRBV7-2
CASSFDRGAYGYTF
TGTGCCAGCAGCTTCGACAGGGGAGCCTATGGCTACACCTTC
>TRBJ2-3|TRBD2|-|TRBV6-4
CASGLAGGETQYF
TGTGCCAGCGGACTAGCGGGGGGTGAGACGCAGTATTTT
>TRBJ2-7|TRBD2|-|TRBV10-2
CASVGLAGYEQYF
TGCGCCAGCGTTGGACTAGCGGGATACGAGCAGTACTTC
>TRBJ1-2|-|-|TRBV7-9
CASSIRGGQGGSYGYTF
TGTGCCAGCAGCATAAGGGGAGGGCAGGGAGGAAGCTATGGCTACACCTTC
>TRBJ2-3|TRBD2|once|TRBV13
CASSVTSGLTDTQYF
TGTGCCAGCAGCGTGACTAGCGGACTCACAGATACGCAGTATTTT
>TRBJ2-5|TRBD2|-|TRBV9
CASSATSGRASETQYF
TGTGCCAGCAGCGCAACTAGCGGGAGGGCCTCGGAGACCCAGTACTTC
>TRBJ1-2|-|-|TRBV28
CASSLEETGGYTF
TGTGCCAGCAGTTTAGAGGAAACAGGTGGCTACACCTTC
>TRBJ2-7|TRBD2|-|TRBV9
CASSEGLADSYEQYF
TGTGCCAGCAGCGAGGGACTAGCGGACTCCTACGAGCAGTACTTC
>TRBJ1-3|TRBD1|-|TRBV5-1
CASSLGAGGISGNTIYF
TGCGCCAGCAGCTTGGGTGCAGGGGGTATCTCTGGAAACACCATATATTTT
>TRBJ2-7|TRBD2|-|TRBV14
CASSQDPRTSGLYEQYF
TGTGCCAGCAGCCAAGATCCCCGGACTAGCGGGCTCTACGAGCAGTACTTC
>TRBJ2-7|TRBD1|once|TRBV10-2
CASTRDRGREQYF
TGCGCCAGCACTCGGGACAGGGGTCGCGAGCAGTACTTC
>TRBJ2-3|-|-|TRBV4-3
CASSPSAGPSTDTQYF
TGCGCCAGCAGCCCCAGTGCGGGGCCCAGCACAGATACGCAGTATTTT
>TRBJ1-1|TRBD1|-|TRBV6-1
CASSENLPRGSGGNTEAFF
TGTGCCAGCAGTGAAAACCTCCCCCGGGGCTCAGGGGGGAACACTGAAGCTTTCTTT
>TRBJ1-5|-|-|TRBV6-2/TRBV6-3
CASSPGTPVGNQPQHF
TGTGCCAGCAGCCCCGGGACACCCGTCGGCAATCAGCCCCAGCATTTT
>TRBJ2-1|-|few|TRBV12-3/TRBV12-4
CASSARGEQFF
TGTGCCAGCAGCGCTAGGGGGGAGCAGTTCTTC
>TRBJ1-3|TRBD1|-|TRBV25-1
CASKRGDRVAGNTIYF
TGTGCCAGCAAACGCGGGGACAGGGTGGCTGGAAACACCATATATTTT
>TRBJ1-4|-|-|TRBV21-1
CASSKRGRPLFNEKLFF
TGTGCCAGCAGCAAAAGGGGGCGCCCCTTGTTTAATGAAAAACTGTTTTTT
>TRBJ1-2|TRBD1|once|TRBV6-5
CASSYLTTGGVDGYTF
TGTGCCAGCAGTTACCTAACGACAGGGGGGGTTGATGGCTACACCTTC
>TRBJ2-7|-|-|TRBV2
CASRGQNYEQYF
TGTGCCAGCCGCGGACAAAACTACGAGCAGTACTTC